Sequencing of this TCR beta chain was carried out in a study of control samples from healthy donors and cancer patients. The CDR3 contains 14 residues. With V trimmed by 11 bases and J by 1 base, 5 bases remained unmatched. Germline V gene lookup returns CDR1 ENHRY and CDR2 SYGVKD. The data were produced by immunoSEQ multiplex PCR, yet TCRdb's version contains in-frame clones alone and is incomplete. The sample shows under 95,000 clones, roughly 80% of them seen only once. Sequencing input: blood. This sequence was found in a man in his fifties or sixties in good health. V gene TRBV10-3 combines with J gene TRBJ1-1; TRBD1 matches 12 bases. The CDR3 protein is CAAGTGGWNTEAFF. CDR3 nucleotides: TGTGCCGCAGGGACAGGGGGCTGGAACACTGAAGCTTTCTTT.